Presented here are 5 T cell receptor beta chains from one specimen sequenced in a study of siplizumab effects on memory and regulatory T cells. The assay was immunoSEQ multiplex PCR, and TCRdb's table has in-frame clones only and misses some. The table shows approximately 20,000 clones, with roughly 40% occurring only once. Mixed lymphocyte reaction cells underwent five to six days of coculture at 37°C. Their target antigens are unknown. The specimen was CFSE-low (dividing) CD4+ T cells sorted from an allogeneic mixed lymphocyte reaction. These receptors were collected from a human donor in good health; the cells came from an allogeneic mixed lymphocyte reaction. Some clones in this sample may be carry-over from other donors' samples.

V and J are TRBV29-1 and TRBJ1-1; 8 nucleotides align to TRBD1. Per germline, CDR1 SQVTM and CDR2 ANQGSEA. CDR3 size: 14 residues. Trimming at V came to 6 bases and at J to 2 bases, leaving 8 bases not matched to a gene. The CDR3 bases are TGCAGCGTGAAAGACAGGGGTAGAAACACTGAAGCTTTCTTT. This codes for CSVKDRGRNTEAFF.

This chain connects TRBV6-5 to TRBJ2-2; D call uncertain. Germline V gene sequence: CDR1 MNHEY, CDR2 SVGAGI. Trimming pared 6 bases from V and 1 base from J, leaving 9 bases between. This CDR3 contains 14 residues. CDR3 in DNA: TGTGCCAGCAGAAGAGGCGGGAACACCGGGGAGCTGTTTTTT. Its protein is CASRRGGNTGELFF.

The chain links TRBV6-1 to TRBJ1-2; tentatively, D is TRBD1 (5 bases). This CDR3 region has 14 residues. V lost 0 bases and J lost 4, with 9 bases in between. Germline V lookup: CDR1 MNHNS, CDR2 SASEGT. CDR3 DNA: TGTGCCAGCAGTGAAGCGTTCAGGGCCTATGGCTACACCTTC. Translation: CASSEAFRAYGYTF.

The chain joins TRBV20-1 to TRBJ2-5; weak D call: TRBD1 (6 bases). The V gene's germline CDR1 is DFQATT and CDR2 SNEGSKA (reference sequence). The V end was cut by 6 bases, the J end by 2 bases, with 7 bases between. CDR3 length equals 11 residues. The CDR3 loop reads CSADRQETQYF. The CDR3 region has the DNA TGCAGTGCGGACAGACAAGAGACCCAGTACTTC.

This clone appeared a few times. V and J are TRBV7-9 and TRBJ1-2, with 9 bases that match TRBD1. J gave up 6 bases and V 7 bases, and 6 bases lay outside the gene matches. CDR1 is SEHNR, CDR2 FQNEAQ, per germline (reference sequence). The CDR3 has 13 amino acids. The chain's CDR3 is CASIGTGIHGYTF. The CDR3 nucleotides read TGTGCCAGCATCGGGACAGGGATTCATGGCTACACCTTC.